The source of this T cell receptor beta chain is a study of T cells in Graves' hyperthyroidism and ophthalmopathy. The study, taken as a whole, reports: Blood also contained most expanded thyroid clonotypes above 0.001.

Amplification yielded TCR beta CDR3 regions, with RNA transcripts as the source. The primer set for the first-round RT-PCR of the TCR CDR3 was HTBI. TCRdb fed the multiplex PCR reads into MiXCR, producing one record per CDR3 protein. The sample has over 500,000 distinct CDR3 sequences; 17% are singletons. Diagnoses used clinical symptoms, serum thyroxine and TRAb, thyroid ultrasound and orbital computed tomography. PBMCs were collected from a 10 ml volume of fresh peripheral blood. Details on this clonotype: Its cognate antigen is unknown.

The TCR originated in a woman under 30 with Graves' ophthalmopathy. The sample consisted of blood.

As DNA, the CDR3 is TGTGCCAGCAGTACTCAGGGACTGGACTATGGCTACACCTTC. It codes for CASSTQGLDYGYTF. This chain connects TRBV5-4 to TRBJ1-2, with D tentatively TRBD1 (5 bases). Germline V gives CDR1 SGHNT, CDR2 YYREEE (reference sequence). The CDR3 is made up of 14 amino acids. The V end was cut by 5 bases, the J end by 3 bases, with 14 bases between.